The clone carrying this T cell receptor (beta chain) was counted only a few times. The V end was cut by 2 bases, the J end by 1 base, with 8 bases between. The germline CDR1 and CDR2 sequences are LGHNA and YNFKEQ. The CDR3 has 14 amino acids. This sample was taken from a study of cytomegalovirus exposure and HLA in healthy donors. The PCR employed 60 Vbeta primers together with 13 Jbeta primers. Clones were read by immunoSEQ multiplex PCR, and TCRdb kept only the in-frame ones, dropping some. This sample has some 120,000 clones; roughly two thirds occur once, and the top ten carry roughly 1.6%. The rearrangement links TRBV4-2 to TRBJ2-5; D ambiguous. The receptor was derived from a young man in good health and CMV-seropositive. Sequenced sample: PBMCs. The CDR3 is CASSQTAIQETQYF. DNA for the CDR3: TGTGCCAGCAGCCAAACAGCTATCCAAGAGACCCAGTACTTC.